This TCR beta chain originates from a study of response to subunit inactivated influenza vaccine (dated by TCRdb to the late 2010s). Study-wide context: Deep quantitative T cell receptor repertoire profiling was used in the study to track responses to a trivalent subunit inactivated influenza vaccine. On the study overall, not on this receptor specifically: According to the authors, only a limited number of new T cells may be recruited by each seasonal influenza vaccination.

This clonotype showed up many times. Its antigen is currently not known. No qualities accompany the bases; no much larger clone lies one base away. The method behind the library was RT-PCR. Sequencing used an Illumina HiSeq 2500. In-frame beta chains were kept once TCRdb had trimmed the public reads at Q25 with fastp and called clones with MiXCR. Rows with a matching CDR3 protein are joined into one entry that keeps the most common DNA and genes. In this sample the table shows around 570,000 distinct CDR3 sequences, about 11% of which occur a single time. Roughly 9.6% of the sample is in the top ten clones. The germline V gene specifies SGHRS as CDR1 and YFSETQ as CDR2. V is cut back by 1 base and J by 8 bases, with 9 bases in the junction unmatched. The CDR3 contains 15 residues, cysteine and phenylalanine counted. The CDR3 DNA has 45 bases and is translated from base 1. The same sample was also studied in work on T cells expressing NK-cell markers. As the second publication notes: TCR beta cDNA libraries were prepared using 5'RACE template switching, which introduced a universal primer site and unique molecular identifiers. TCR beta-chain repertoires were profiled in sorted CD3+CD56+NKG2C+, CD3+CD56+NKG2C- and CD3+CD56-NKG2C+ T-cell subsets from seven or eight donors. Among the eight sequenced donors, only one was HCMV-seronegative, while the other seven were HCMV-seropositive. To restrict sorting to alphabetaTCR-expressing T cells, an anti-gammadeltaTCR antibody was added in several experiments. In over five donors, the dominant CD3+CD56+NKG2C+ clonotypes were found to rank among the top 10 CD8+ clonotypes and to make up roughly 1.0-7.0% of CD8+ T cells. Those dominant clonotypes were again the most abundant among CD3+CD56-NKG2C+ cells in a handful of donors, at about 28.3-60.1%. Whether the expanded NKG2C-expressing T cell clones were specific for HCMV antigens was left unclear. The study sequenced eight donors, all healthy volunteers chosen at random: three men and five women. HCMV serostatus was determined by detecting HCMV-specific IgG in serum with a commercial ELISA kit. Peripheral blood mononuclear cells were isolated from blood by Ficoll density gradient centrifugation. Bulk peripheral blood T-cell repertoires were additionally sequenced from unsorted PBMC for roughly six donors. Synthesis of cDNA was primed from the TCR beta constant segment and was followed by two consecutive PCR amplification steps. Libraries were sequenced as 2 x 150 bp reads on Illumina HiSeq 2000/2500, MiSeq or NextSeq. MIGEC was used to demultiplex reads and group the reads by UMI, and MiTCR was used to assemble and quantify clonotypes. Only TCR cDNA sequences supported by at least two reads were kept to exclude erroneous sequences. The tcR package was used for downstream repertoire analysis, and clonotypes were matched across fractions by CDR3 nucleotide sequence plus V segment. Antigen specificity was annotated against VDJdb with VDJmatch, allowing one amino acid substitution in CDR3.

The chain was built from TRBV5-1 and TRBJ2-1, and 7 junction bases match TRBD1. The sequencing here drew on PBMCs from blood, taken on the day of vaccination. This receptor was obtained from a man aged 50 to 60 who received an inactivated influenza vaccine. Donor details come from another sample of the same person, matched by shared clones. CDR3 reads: CASSLFRGRGDEQFF. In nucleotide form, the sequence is TGCGCCAGCAGCTTGTTTAGGGGGCGCGGAGATGAGCAGTTCTTC.